The sequence of this T cell receptor beta chain was determined in a study of cytomegalovirus exposure and HLA in healthy donors. Study-wide context: About 180 million T cells yielded approximately 100 million unique TCR beta sequences, as an earlier analysis found.

This clone appeared a few times. The antigen remains unidentified. With 4 bases clipped from V and 1 base from J, the junction kept 6 bases outside the gene matches. Germline V gives CDR1 SGHRS, CDR2 YFSETQ. This CDR3 spans 15 amino acids. PCR was performed using 60 Vbeta and 13 Jbeta primers. Profiled with immunoSEQ multiplex PCR; TCRdb holds only in-frame clones, not every one. Counted here are 150,000 to 200,000 clones, around 62% occurring once; the ten biggest clones make up 2.5% to 3%. Study-level results: What TCR beta sequences reportedly achieved was accurate prediction of HLA-A and HLA-B alleles in most subjects. For TCR beta chains, V- and J-gene trimming was later linked to a missense DCLRE1C variant.

The chain links TRBV5-1 to TRBJ2-5, with 8 bases that match TRBD1. The TCR sequence derives from a man aged 35-49 years in good health and CMV-seronegative. Sequenced material: PBMCs. The CDR3 coding sequence is TGCGCCAGCAGCGGACTGACAGGGGCCCAAGAGACCCAGTACTTC. Translating gives CASSGLTGAQETQYF.